This is a list of T cell receptor beta chains from one sample in a study of CD8 T cells in ankylosing spondylitis. TCRdb used MiXCR to reprocess the 5' RACE reads, holding one entry per CDR3 protein. The sample has roughly 670,000 distinct CDR3 sequences; around 17% are singletons. The sample comprised blood, either unsorted or a sorted T cell fraction (not recorded which). The receptors come from a male donor with ankylosing spondylitis. The CDR3 runs from the conserved cysteine through the conserved F or W. A D gene is named only where the DNA matches it firmly. For some rows the clone size is stated as once, few or many, or as a class when expanded; others skip it.

TRBJ2-1,TRBV2,.,20,TRBD2,TGTGCCAGCAGTGAAGCTCTCGGGACTAGCGGGAGTGCCCCCTTTGATGAGCAGTTCTTC,CASSEALGTSGSAPFDEQFF
TRBJ2-3,TRBV9,few,17,TRBD2,TGTGCCAGCTCCCGTGGACTAGCGGGAGTTAGCACAGATACGCAGTATTTT,CASSRGLAGVSTDTQYF
TRBJ2-1,TRBV10-3,.,17,.,TGTGCCAGCAGTGAGTTAAGCCTAGGGGCTGGGAACAATGAGCAGTTCTTC,CASSELSLGAGNNEQFF
TRBJ2-3,TRBV5-1,few,12,.,TGCGCCAGCAGGGGTTTCACAGATACGCAGTATTTT,CASRGFTDTQYF
TRBJ1-3,TRBV20-1,many,15,.,TGCAGTGCTAGATCAACAGGGACCCGGGGAAACACCATATATTTT,CSARSTGTRGNTIYF
TRBJ2-7,TRBV5-1,.,13,.,TGCGCCAGCAGCTTGTGGCGGGGAAGCGAGCAGTACTTC,CASSLWRGSEQYF
TRBJ1-5,TRBV12-3/TRBV12-4,many,15,TRBD1,TGTGCCAGCAGTTTATTTGGGACAGGGGATCAGCCCCAGCATTTT,CASSLFGTGDQPQHF
TRBJ2-5,TRBV12-3/TRBV12-4,.,16,.,TGTGCCAGCAGCCTGGCGGGACTCGCTGCAGAGAGGGACCAGTACTTC,CASSLAGLAAERDQYF
TRBJ2-2,TRBV9,.,16,TRBD1,TGTGCCAGCAGCGTAGGGGGACAGGGAAGCACCGGGGAGCTGTTTTTT,CASSVGGQGSTGELFF
TRBJ2-7,TRBV20-1,few,18,TRBD2,TGCAGTGCCCAGGGGGGGGGACTAGCGGGGTACTTCGCCTACGAGCAGTACTTC,CSAQGGGLAGYFAYEQYF
TRBJ2-2,TRBV12-3/TRBV12-4,many,17,.,TGTGCCAGCACCTCCTGGACAGGAGGGGGTTGGACCGGGGAGCTGTTTTTT,CASTSWTGGGWTGELFF
TRBJ2-2,TRBV12-3/TRBV12-4,.,15,.,TGTGCCAGCAGTTTTAGTCCGGGAGTAGGGGGGGAGCTGTTTTTT,CASSFSPGVGGELFF
TRBJ1-3,TRBV19,.,14,.,TGTGCCAGTCGCAGGACCGCCTCTGGAAACACCATATATTTT,CASRRTASGNTIYF
TRBJ2-5,TRBV7-2,.,15,TRBD2,TGTGCCAGCACCGATAGCGGGAGGGCCGATGAGACCCAGTACTTC,CASTDSGRADETQYF
TRBJ2-1,TRBV7-3,few,13,.,TGTGCCAGCAGCTTTTACCCGAACAATGAGCAGTTCTTC,CASSFYPNNEQFF
TRBJ1-5,TRBV20-1,.,15,TRBD1,TGCAGTGCTAGAGAGGGGACAGGGCCCGGTCAGCCCCAGCATTTT,CSAREGTGPGQPQHF
TRBJ2-1,TRBV27,.,15,TRBD1,TGTGCCAGCTCGCTCGGGACAGGGTTGGTCAATGAGCAGTTCTTC,CASSLGTGLVNEQFF
TRBJ2-3,TRBV24-1,.,15,.,TGTGCCACCAGTGATTTCGACTTAAGCACAGATACGCAGTATTTT,CATSDFDLSTDTQYF
TRBJ2-7,TRBV20-1,.,11,.,TGCAGTGCCAAAGGACTCTACGAGCAGTACTTC,CSAKGLYEQYF
TRBJ2-5,TRBV2,.,16,.,TGTGCCAGCAGTGAAGGTGGCGGGTATTACCAAGAGACCCAGTACTTC,CASSEGGGYYQETQYF
TRBJ2-5,TRBV7-2,.,12,.,TGTGCCAGCAGCAAGTACCAAGAGACCCAGTACTTC,CASSKYQETQYF
TRBJ1-2,TRBV29-1,.,12,.,TGCAGCGTTGAGGCCCAGCACTATGGCTACACCTTC,CSVEAQHYGYTF
TRBJ2-1,TRBV6-4,few,14,TRBD2,TGTGCCAGCAGTGACGGGGGGGCCTACAATGAGCAGTTCTTC,CASSDGGAYNEQFF
TRBJ2-2,TRBV7-9,few,13,.,TGTGCCAGCAGCTCCTTGGGGACCGGGGAGCTGTTTTTT,CASSSLGTGELFF
TRBJ1-6,TRBV11-2,.,17,.,TGTGCCAGCAGCTTAGATCGAGTGGGCGTAATTAATTCACCCCTCCACTTT,CASSLDRVGVINSPLHF
TRBJ2-1,TRBV20-1,many,13,.,TGCAGTGCCCCTCCTACACGCTACAATGAGCAGTTCTTC,CSAPPTRYNEQFF
TRBJ2-5,TRBV9,.,17,.,TGTGCCAGCAGCGACCGGAGCGGGGGGCTGGACAGGGGGACCCAGTACTTC,CASSDRSGGLDRGTQYF